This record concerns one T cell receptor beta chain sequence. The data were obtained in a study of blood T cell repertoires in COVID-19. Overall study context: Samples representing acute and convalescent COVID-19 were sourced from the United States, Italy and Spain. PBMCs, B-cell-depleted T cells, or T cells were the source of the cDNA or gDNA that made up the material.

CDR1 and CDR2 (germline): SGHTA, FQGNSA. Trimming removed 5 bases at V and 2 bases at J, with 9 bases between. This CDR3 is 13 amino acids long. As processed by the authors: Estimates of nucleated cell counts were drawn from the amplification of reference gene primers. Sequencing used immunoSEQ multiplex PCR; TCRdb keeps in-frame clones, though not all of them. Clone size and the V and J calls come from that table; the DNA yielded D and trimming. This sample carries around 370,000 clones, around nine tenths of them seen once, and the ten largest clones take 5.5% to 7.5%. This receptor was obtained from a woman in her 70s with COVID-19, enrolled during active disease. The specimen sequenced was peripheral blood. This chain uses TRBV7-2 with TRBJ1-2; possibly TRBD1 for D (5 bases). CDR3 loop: CASSEDRNYGYTF. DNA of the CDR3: TGTGCCAGCAGCGAAGACAGAAACTATGGCTACACCTTC.